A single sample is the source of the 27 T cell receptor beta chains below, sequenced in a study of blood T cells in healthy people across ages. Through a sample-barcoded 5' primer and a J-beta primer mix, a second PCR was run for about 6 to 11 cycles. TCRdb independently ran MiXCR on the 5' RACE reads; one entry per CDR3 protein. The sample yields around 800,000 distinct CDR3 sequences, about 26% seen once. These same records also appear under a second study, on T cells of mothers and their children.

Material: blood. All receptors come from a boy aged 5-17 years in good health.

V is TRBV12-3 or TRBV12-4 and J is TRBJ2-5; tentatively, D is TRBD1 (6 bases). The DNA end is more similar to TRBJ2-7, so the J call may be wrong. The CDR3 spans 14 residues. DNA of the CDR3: TGTGCCAGCACCCAACGGGACAAACCCTACGAGCAGTACTTC. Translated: CASTQRDKPYEQYF.

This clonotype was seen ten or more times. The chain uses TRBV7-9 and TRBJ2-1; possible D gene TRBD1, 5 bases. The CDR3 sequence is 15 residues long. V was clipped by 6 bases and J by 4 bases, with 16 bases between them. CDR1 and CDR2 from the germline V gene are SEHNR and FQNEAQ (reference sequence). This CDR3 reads CASSLGQGPYNEQFF. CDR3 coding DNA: TGTGCCAGCAGTTTGGGGCAGGGTCCATACAATGAGCAGTTCTTC.

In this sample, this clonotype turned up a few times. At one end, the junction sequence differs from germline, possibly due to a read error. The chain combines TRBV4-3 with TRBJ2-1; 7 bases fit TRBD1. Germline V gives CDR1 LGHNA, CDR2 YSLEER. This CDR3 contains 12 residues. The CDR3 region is CASSQDEGQFYF. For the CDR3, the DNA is TGCGCCAGCAGCCAAGATGAGGGACAGTTCTACTTC.

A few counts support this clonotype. This chain's CDR3 is CASSAEAITDTQYF. CDR3 DNA sequence: TGTGCCAGCAGTGCTGAAGCGATCACAGATACGCAGTATTTT. The V gene is TRBV2, the J gene TRBJ2-3; no clear D gene. This CDR3 is built from 14 residues. Trimming took off 4 bases at V and 2 bases at J, with 10 bases between the two ends. Per germline, CDR1 SNHLY and CDR2 FYNNEI.

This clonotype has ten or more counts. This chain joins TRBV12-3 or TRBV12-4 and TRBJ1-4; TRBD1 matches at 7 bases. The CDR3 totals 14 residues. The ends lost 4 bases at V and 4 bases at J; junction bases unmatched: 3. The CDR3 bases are TGTGCCAGCAGTTCGGGACAGTTTAATGAAAAACTGTTTTTT. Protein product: CASSSGQFNEKLFF.

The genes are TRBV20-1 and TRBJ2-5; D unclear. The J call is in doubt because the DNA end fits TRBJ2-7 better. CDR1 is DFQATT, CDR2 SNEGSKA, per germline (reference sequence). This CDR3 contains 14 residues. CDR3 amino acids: CSATGISGSYEQYF. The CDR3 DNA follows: TGCAGTGCTACAGGCATCTCGGGCTCCTACGAGCAGTACTTC.

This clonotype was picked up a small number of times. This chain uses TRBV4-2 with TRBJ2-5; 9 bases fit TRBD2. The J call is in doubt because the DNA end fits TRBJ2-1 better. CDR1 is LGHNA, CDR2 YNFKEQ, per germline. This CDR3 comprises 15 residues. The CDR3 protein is CASSQGSGGYNEQFF. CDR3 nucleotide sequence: TGTGCCAGCAGCCAAGGCAGCGGGGGGTACAATGAGCAGTTCTTC.

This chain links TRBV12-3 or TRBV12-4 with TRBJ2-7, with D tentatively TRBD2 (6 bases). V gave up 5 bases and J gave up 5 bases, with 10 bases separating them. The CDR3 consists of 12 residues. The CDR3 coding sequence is TGTGCCAGCAGTATTAGCGGCCACGAGCAGTACTTC. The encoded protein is CASSISGHEQYF.

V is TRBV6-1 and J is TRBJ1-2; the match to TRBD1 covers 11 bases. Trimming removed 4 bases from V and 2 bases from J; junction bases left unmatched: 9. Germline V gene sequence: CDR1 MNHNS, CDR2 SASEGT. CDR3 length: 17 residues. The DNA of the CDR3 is TGTGCCAGCAGTGCCAGCTTGGGGGACAGGGGGAACTATGGCTACACCTTC. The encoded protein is CASSASLGDRGNYGYTF.

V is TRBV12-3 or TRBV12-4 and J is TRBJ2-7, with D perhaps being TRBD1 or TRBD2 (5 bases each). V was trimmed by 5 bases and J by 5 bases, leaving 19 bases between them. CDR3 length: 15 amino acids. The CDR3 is CASSISRDLPDEQYF. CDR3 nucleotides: TGTGCCAGCAGTATATCCCGGGACCTGCCCGACGAGCAGTACTTC.

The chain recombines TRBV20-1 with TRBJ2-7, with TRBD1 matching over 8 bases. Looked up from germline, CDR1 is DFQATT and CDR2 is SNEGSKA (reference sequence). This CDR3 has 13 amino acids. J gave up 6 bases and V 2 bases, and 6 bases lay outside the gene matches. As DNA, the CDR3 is TGCAGTGCTAGACCGGACAGGGAGAGCGAGCAGTACTTC. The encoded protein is CSARPDRESEQYF.

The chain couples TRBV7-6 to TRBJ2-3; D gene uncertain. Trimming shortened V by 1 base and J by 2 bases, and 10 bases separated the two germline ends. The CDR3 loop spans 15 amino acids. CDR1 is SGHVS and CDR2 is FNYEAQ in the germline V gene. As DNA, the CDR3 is TGTGCCAGCAGCTTAGGGATGTATGCCACAGATACGCAGTATTTT. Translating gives CASSLGMYATDTQYF.

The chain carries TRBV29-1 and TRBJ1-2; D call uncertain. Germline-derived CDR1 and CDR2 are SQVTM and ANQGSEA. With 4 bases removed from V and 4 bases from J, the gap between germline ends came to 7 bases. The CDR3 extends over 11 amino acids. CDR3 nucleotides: TGCAGCGTTGCAGAGGCCTATGGCTACACCTTC. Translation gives CSVAEAYGYTF.

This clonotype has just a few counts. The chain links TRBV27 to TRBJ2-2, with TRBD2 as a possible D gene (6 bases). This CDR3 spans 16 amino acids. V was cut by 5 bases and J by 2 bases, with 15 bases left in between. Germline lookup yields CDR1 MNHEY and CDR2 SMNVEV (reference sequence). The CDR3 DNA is TGTGCCAGCAGTGGACTACTGCTAGCTAACACCGGGGAGCTGTTTTTT. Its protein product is CASSGLLLANTGELFF.

CDR3 nucleotide sequence: TGCAGCGGGGAGGGCTCTGGAAACACCATATATTTT. It codes for CSGEGSGNTIYF. The J gene is TRBJ1-3, the V gene TRBV29-1, with D unresolved. V dropped 7 bases and J dropped 0 bases, with 7 bases sitting between them. The CDR3 consists of 12 residues. CDR1 is SQVTM, CDR2 ANQGSEA, per germline.

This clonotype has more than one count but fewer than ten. The CDR3 DNA is TGTGCCAGCAGTTGGGGGACAGGTCCAACAGGCGGCAATGAGCAGTTCTTC. This encodes CASSWGTGPTGGNEQFF. This rearrangement joins TRBV27 to TRBJ2-5; TRBD1 aligns across 8 bases. Gene TRBJ2-1 matches the end of the DNA better, so the J call may be wrong. The germline V gene encodes CDR1 MNHEY and CDR2 SMNVEV (reference sequence). This CDR3 region has 17 residues.

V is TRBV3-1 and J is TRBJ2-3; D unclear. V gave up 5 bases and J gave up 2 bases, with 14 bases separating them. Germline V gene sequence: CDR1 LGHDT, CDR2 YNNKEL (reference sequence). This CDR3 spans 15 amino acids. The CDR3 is CASSALLGFTDTQYF. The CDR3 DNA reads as TGTGCCAGCAGCGCCCTATTAGGTTTCACAGATACGCAGTATTTT.

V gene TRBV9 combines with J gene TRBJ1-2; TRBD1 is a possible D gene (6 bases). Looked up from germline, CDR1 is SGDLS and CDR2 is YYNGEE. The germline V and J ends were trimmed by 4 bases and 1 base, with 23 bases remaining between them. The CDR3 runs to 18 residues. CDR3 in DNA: TGTGCCAGCAGCCACCGCCGGGACACAGATCTTCTTAACTATGGCTACACCTTC. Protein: CASSHRRDTDLLNYGYTF.

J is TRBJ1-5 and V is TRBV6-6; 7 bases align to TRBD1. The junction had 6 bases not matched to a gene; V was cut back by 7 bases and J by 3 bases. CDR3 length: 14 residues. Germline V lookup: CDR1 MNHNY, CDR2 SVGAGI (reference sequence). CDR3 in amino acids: CASTDRETNQPQHF. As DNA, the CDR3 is TGTGCCAGCACCGACAGGGAAACCAATCAGCCCCAGCATTTT.

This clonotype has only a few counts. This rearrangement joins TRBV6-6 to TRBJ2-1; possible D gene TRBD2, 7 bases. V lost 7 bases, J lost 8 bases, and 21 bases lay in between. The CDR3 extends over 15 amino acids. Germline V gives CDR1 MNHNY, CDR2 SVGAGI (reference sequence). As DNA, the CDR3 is TGTGCCAGCACCCAACGGGGGGCCAATTACGATGAGCAGTTCTTC. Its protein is CASTQRGANYDEQFF.

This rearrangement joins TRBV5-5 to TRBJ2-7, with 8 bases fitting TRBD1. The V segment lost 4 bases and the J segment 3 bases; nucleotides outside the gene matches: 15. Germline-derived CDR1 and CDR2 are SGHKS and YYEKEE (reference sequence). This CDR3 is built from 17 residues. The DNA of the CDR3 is TGTGCCAGCAGCCTAAAGACCGGGACAGGTAGATACTACGAGCAGTACTTC. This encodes CASSLKTGTGRYYEQYF. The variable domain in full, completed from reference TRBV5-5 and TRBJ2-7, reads DAGVTQSPTHLIKTRGQQVTLRCSPISGHKSVSWYQQVLGQGPQFIFQYYEKEERGRGNFPDRFSARQFPNYSSELNVNALLLGDSALYLCASSLKTGTGRYYEQYFGPGTRLTVT.

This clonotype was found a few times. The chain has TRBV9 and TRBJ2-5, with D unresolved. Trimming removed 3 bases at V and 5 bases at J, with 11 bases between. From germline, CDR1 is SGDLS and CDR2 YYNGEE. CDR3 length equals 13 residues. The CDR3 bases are TGTGCCAGCAGCGCGCGAGACCGGGAGACCCAGTACTTC. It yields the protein CASSARDRETQYF.

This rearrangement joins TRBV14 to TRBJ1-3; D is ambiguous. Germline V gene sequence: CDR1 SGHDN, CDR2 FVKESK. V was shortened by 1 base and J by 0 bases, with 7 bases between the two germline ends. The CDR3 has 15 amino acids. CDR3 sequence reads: CASSQGASSGNTIYF. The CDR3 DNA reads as TGTGCCAGCAGCCAAGGGGCCAGCTCTGGAAACACCATATATTTT.

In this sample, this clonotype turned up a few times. CDR3 DNA sequence: TGTGCCACCAGCAGAGGGTTACAGGGGGCTGGAAACACCATATATTTT. Translation: CATSRGLQGAGNTIYF. The rearrangement joins TRBV15 to TRBJ1-3; 8 bases agree with TRBD1. The CDR3 spans 16 residues. CDR1 is LNHNV and CDR2 is YYDKDF in the germline V gene (reference sequence). V trimming: 1 base; J trimming: 2 bases; junction bases outside the gene matches: 4.

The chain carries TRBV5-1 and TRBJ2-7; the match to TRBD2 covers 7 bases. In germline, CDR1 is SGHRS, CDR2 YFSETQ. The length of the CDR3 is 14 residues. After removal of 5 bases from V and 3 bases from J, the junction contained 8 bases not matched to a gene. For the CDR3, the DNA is TGCGCCAGCAGTCGGGGGACTACGGACTACGAGCAGTACTTC. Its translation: CASSRGTTDYEQYF.

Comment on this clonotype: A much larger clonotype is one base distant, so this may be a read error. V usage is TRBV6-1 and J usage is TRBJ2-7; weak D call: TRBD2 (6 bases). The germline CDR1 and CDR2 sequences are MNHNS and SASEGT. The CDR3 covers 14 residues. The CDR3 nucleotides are TGTGCCAGCAGTGAGGAGGGACCGCCCAACGAGCAGTGCTTC. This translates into CASSEEGPPNEQCF.

CDR3 DNA: TGTGCCAGCAGTGGTCCGGGGGCGCTACTGACCGGGGAGCTGTTTTTT. This sequence encodes CASSGPGALLTGELFF. The V gene is TRBV2, the J gene TRBJ2-2, with D perhaps assigned TRBD1 or TRBD2 (6 bases each). The germline V gene encodes CDR1 SNHLY and CDR2 FYNNEI. The CDR3 spans 16 residues. The V end was cut by 4 bases, the J end by 5 bases, with 17 bases between.